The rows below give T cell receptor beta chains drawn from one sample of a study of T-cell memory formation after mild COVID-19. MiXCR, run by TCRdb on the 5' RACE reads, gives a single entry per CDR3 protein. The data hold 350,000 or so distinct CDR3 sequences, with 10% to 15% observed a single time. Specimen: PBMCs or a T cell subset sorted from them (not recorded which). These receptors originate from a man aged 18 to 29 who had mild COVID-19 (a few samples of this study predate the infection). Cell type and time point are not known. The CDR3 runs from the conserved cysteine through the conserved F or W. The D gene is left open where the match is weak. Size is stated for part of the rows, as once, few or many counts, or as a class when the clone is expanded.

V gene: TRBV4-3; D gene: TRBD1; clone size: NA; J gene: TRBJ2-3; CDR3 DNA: TGCGCCAGCAGTCCGACAGGGTTGGATACGCAGTATTTT; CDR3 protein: CASSPTGLDTQYF
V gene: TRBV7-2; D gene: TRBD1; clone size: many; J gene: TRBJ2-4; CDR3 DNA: TGTGCCAGCAGCTCGACCGACAGGGGTATTCAGTACTTC; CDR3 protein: CASSSTDRGIQYF
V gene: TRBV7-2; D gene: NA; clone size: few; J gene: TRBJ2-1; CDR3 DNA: TGTGCCAGCAGCCCCAGGGTCAGGGCGGTCTCCAGTAGTGAGCAGTTCTTC; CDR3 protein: CASSPRVRAVSSSEQFF
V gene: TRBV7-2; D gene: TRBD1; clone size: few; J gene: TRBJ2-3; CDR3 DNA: TGTGCCAGCAGCTCGGGACAGCTCGGTAGCACAGATACGCAGTATTTT; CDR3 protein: CASSSGQLGSTDTQYF
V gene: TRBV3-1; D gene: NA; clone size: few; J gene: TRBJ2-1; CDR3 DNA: TGTGCCAGCAGCCAAGTGGGGTATGAGCAGTTCTTC; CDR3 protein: CASSQVGYEQFF
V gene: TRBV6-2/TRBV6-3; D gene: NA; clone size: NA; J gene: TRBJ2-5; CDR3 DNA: TGTGCCAGCAACGGGGAGACCCAGTACTTC; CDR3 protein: CASNGETQYF
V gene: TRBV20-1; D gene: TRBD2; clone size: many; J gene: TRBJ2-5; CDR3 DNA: TGCAGTGCGCCAGCGGGGGGCTCCTGGAACCAAGAGACCCAGTACTTC; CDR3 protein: CSAPAGGSWNQETQYF
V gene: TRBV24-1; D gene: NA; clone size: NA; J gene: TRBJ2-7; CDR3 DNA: TGTGCCACCAGTGATACACAGGGCTACGAGCAGTACTTC; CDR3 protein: CATSDTQGYEQYF
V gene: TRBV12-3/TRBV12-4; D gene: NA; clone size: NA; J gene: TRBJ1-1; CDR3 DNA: TGTGCCAGCACCCTGGGAGGGACTGAAGCTATCTTT; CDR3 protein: CASTLGGTEAIF
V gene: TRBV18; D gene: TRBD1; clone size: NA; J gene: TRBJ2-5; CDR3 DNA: TGTGCCAGCGGACAGGGGATACAAGAGACCCAGTACTTC; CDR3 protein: CASGQGIQETQYF
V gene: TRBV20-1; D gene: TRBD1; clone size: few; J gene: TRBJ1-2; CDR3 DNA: TGCAGTGCTAGTCACAGGGGCAACTATGGCTACACCTTC; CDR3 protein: CSASHRGNYGYTF
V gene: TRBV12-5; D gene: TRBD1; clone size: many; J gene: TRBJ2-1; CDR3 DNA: TGTGCTAGTGGCTCAGGGGGTGGGAATGAGCAGTTCTTC; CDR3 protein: CASGSGGGNEQFF
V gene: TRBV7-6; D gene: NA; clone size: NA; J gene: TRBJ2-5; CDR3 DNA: TGTGCCAGCAGCCCTAGGACGGCGACAGGGACCCAGTACTTC; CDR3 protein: CASSPRTATGTQYF
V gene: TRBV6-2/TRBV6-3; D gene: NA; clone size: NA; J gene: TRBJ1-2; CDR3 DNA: TGTGCCAGCAGTTACGAAGGCAGCGTCTATGGCTACACCTTC; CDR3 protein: CASSYEGSVYGYTF
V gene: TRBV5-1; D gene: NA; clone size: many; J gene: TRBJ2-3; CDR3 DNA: TGCGCCAGCAGCTCTAGAGCAGACCACACAGATACGCAGTATTTT; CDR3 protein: CASSSRADHTDTQYF
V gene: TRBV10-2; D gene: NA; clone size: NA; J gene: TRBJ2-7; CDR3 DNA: TGCGCCAGCAGCCCCGGGGGATACTACGAGCAGTACTTC; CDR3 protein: CASSPGGYYEQYF
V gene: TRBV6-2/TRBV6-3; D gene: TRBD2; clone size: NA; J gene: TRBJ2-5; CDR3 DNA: TGTGCCAGCAGTTACAGGCGGGGGTACGGTCAACAAGAGACCCAGTACTTC; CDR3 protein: CASSYRRGYGQQETQYF
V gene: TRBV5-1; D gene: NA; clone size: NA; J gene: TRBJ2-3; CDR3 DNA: TGCGCCAGCGGCGGGGAGGCCACAGATACGCAGTATTTT; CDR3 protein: CASGGEATDTQYF
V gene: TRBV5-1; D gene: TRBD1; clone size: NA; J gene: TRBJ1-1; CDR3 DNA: TGCGCCAGCAGCGGACAGGGATGGGGCACTGAAGCTTTCTTT; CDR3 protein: CASSGQGWGTEAFF
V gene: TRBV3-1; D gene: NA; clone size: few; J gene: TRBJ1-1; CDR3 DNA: TGTGCCAGCAACAAGATCGGGGGTGGAGGTGAAGCTTTCTTT; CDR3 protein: CASNKIGGGGEAFF